The clone carrying this TCR beta chain was seen many times. The controls, all healthy individuals, were blood bank volunteers in Maryland, USA. The cDNA came from 5'RACE, which used 10-nucleotide random UMIs. Each CDR3 protein gets one entry after TCRdb re-called the 5' RACE reads with MiXCR. The sample has about 77,000 distinct CDR3 sequences; roughly 10% are singletons. This record comes from a study of neurological immune-mediated disorders. Germline V CDR1 and CDR2: MNHEY, SVGEGT. This CDR3 spans 16 amino acids. Trimming removed 4 bases from V and 8 bases from J; junction bases left unmatched: 12. This sequence was found in a man aged 50 or older in good health. The chain uses TRBV6-2 or TRBV6-3 and TRBJ2-1; TRBD2 agrees at 9 bases. Sample: PBMCs. CDR3 nucleotides: TGTGCCAGCAGTTTACCGGGCGGGAGGGTGGACCATGAGCAGTTCTTC. Its translation is CASSLPGGRVDHEQFF.